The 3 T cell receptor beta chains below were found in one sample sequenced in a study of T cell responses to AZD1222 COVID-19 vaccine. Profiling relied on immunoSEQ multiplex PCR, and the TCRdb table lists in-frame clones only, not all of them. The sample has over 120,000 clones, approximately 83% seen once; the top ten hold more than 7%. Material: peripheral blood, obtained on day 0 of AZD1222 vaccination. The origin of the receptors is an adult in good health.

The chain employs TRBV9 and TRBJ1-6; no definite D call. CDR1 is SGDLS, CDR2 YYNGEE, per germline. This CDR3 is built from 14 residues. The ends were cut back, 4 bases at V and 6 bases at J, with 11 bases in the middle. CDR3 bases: TGTGCCAGCAGCATCCGACGGTCTAATTCACCCCTCCACTTT. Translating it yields CASSIRRSNSPLHF. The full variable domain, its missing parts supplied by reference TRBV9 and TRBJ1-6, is DSGVTQTPKHLITATGQRVTLRCSPRSGDLSVYWYQQSLDQGLQFLIQYYNGEERAKGNILERFSAQQFPDLHSELNLSSLELGDSALYFCASSIRRSNSPLHFGNGTRLTVT.

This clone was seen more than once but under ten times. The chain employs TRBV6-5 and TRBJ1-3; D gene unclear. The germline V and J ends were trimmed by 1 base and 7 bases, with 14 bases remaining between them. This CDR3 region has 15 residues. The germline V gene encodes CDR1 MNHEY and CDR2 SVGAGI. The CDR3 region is CASSYFGAGRNTIYF. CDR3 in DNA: TGTGCCAGCAGTTACTTCGGCGCAGGTCGGAACACCATATATTTT.

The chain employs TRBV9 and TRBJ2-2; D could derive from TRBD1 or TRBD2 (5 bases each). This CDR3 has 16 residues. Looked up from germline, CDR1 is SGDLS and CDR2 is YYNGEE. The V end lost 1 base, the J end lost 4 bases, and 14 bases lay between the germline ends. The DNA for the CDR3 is TGTGCCAGCAGCGTAACCGGGACGGCGGCCACCGGGGAGCTGTTTTTT. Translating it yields CASSVTGTAATGELFF.